The 16 T cell receptor beta chains listed next were all sequenced from one sample in a study of cytomegalovirus exposure and HLA in healthy donors. Researchers ran the PCR with 60 Vbeta and 13 Jbeta primers. Libraries were prepared by immunoSEQ multiplex PCR; TCRdb keeps only in-frame clonotypes and omits some of them. The sample has some 200,000 clones; roughly 80% are singletons. Sequencing was performed on PBMCs. Receptors were obtained from a man aged 50-59 years in good health and CMV-seronegative.

The V gene is TRBV28, the J gene TRBJ2-4; D perhaps matches TRBD1 (6 bases). Trimming took 6 bases from V and 0 from J, leaving 15 bases between them. The CDR3 spans 16 residues. The germline CDR1 and CDR2 sequences are MDHEN and SYDVKM. This chain's CDR3 is CASSEGTSGAKNIQYF. DNA for the CDR3: TGTGCCAGCAGCGAAGGGACATCTGGAGCCAAAAACATTCAGTACTTC.

V gene TRBV7-9 combines with J gene TRBJ2-5, with no clear D. The germline V gene has CDR1 SEHNR and CDR2 FQNEAQ (reference sequence). This CDR3 spans 12 amino acids. Trimming stripped 4 bases from V and 2 bases from J, with 5 bases between. Here the CDR3 DNA reads TGTGCCAGCAGCTCCTCGCAAGAGACCCAGTACTTC. Its protein product is CASSSSQETQYF.

The genes are TRBV6-6 and TRBJ2-7, with TRBD1 matching 12 bases. V shed 4 bases, J shed 5 bases, and the junction held 6 bases outside the gene matches. The CDR3 runs to 15 residues. Per germline, CDR1 MNHNY and CDR2 SVGAGI (reference sequence). The CDR3 DNA reads as TGTGCCAGCAGTTGGGGACAGGGGGCAAACAACGAGCAGTACTTC. Its translation: CASSWGQGANNEQYF.

This clone was detected a few times. The gene calls are TRBV6-6 and TRBJ2-3, with D maybe TRBD1 (5 bases). Looked up from germline, CDR1 is MNHNY and CDR2 is SVGAGI (reference sequence). The CDR3 consists of 12 residues. Trimming pared 10 bases from V and 4 bases from J, leaving 12 bases between. CDR3 sequence reads: CATKTGSDTQYF. DNA of the CDR3: TGTGCCACGAAAACAGGCTCAGATACGCAGTATTTT.

The chain couples TRBV30 to TRBJ2-7; 8 bases line up with TRBD2. The CDR3 length is 14 residues. Germline CDR1 is GTSNPN and CDR2 is SVGIG (reference sequence). V shed 0 bases and J 4 bases; nucleotides not matched to a gene: 5. The DNA of the CDR3 is TGTGCCTGGAGTGTTCAAGCGGGAGTTTACGAGCAGTACTTC. Translating it yields CAWSVQAGVYEQYF.

V usage is TRBV19 and J usage is TRBJ2-5; 9 bases match TRBD2. Germline CDR1 is LNHDA and CDR2 is SQIVND (reference sequence). V was pared by 6 bases and J by 5 bases, with 7 bases of the junction left unmatched. The CDR3 loop spans 14 amino acids. CDR3 loop: CASSERGVWETQYF. The CDR3 DNA follows: TGTGCCAGTAGCGAGCGGGGGGTTTGGGAGACCCAGTACTTC. Based on the CDR3 plus reference TRBV19 and TRBJ2-5, the full variable domain is DGGITQSPKYLFRKEGQNVTLSCEQNLNHDAMYWYRQDPGQGLRLIYYSQIVNDFQKGDIAEGYSVSREKKESFPLTVTSAQKNPTAFYLCASSERGVWETQYFGPGTRLLVL.

The V and J genes are TRBV2 and TRBJ1-6, with D unresolved. The CDR3 spans 15 residues. V lost 6 bases and J lost 6, with 15 bases in between. The germline gives CDR1 SNHLY, CDR2 FYNNEI. Written as DNA, the CDR3 is TGTGCCAGCAGCAGGCCGCGGGGAGGTAATTCACCCCTCCACTTT. It is translated as CASSRPRGGNSPLHF.

This clone was counted a few times. The chain couples TRBV4-3 to TRBJ1-4, with a tentative D call TRBD1 (5 bases). V lost 5 bases to trimming and J lost 5 bases, with 18 bases between them. CDR3 length: 16 amino acids. Per germline, CDR1 LGHNA and CDR2 YSLEER. The CDR3, as DNA: TGCGCCAGCAGCGGGGGGACCGGGAGGATCAATGAAAAACTGTTTTTT. It translates to CASSGGTGRINEKLFF.

The chain joins TRBV27 to TRBJ2-3; D is ambiguous. CDR1 and CDR2 from the germline V gene are MNHEY and SMNVEV (reference sequence). Between the trimmed V and J ends, which lost 2 bases and 1 base, there was a span of 4 bases. The CDR3 is 13 residues long. CDR3 sequence: CASSLEGTDTQYF. The CDR3 DNA is TGTGCCAGCAGTTTAGAGGGCACAGATACGCAGTATTTT.

The gene calls are TRBV7-2 and TRBJ1-5, with D tentatively TRBD1 (5 bases). Germline CDR1 and CDR2: SGHTA and FQGNSA. The ends were cut back, 1 base at V and 0 bases at J, with 10 bases in the middle. This CDR3 has 16 residues. Written as DNA, the CDR3 is TGTGCCAGCAGCTTAGGGCCAGGGAATAGCAATCAGCCCCAGCATTTT. Encoded protein: CASSLGPGNSNQPQHF.

The chain links TRBV4-1 to TRBJ2-1, with D perhaps TRBD2 (5 bases). V lost 0 bases and J 7 bases, leaving 16 bases between the germline ends. Germline CDR1 is MGHRA and CDR2 is YSYEKL. CDR3 length: 16 amino acids. The CDR3 DNA follows: TGCGCCAGCAGCCAAGATCTAGCCACAATTAAGAATGAGCAGTTCTTC. Protein product: CASSQDLATIKNEQFF.

Points on this clone: Other DNA variants within this sample encode the same CDR3. The chain carries TRBV7-2 and TRBJ2-5, with D possibly being TRBD1 (6 bases). CDR1 is SGHTA, CDR2 FQGNSA, per germline. CDR3 length: 14 residues. Trimming stripped 0 bases from V and 1 base from J, with 6 bases between. In DNA, the CDR3 is TGTGCCAGCAGCTTAGCGGGGGCCCAAGAGACCCAGTACTTC. Amino acids: CASSLAGAQETQYF.

This clone was observed a few times. As DNA, the CDR3 is TGTGCCTGGAGTTCGACGGACAGTAAGAACACTGAAGCTTTCTTT. Translated, it gives CAWSSTDSKNTEAFF. The rearrangement uses TRBV30 and TRBJ1-1; possible D gene TRBD1, 6 bases. Germline V gene sequence: CDR1 GTSNPN, CDR2 SVGIG (reference sequence). V lost 2 bases to trimming and J lost 1 base, with 14 bases between them. The CDR3 is 15 amino acids.

The chain has TRBV11-3 and TRBJ2-1; 7 nucleotides line up with TRBD2. Germline trimming cut 1 base from V and 5 bases from J; bases unmatched to any gene: 8. The V gene's germline CDR1 is SGHNT and CDR2 YENEEA. The CDR3 has 16 residues. The CDR3 region has the DNA TGTGCCAGCAGCTTAGTAGGGCGGGAGATCAACAATGAGCAGTTCTTC. Encoded protein: CASSLVGREINNEQFF.

The chain is built from TRBV20-1 and TRBJ1-1; 7 bases line up with TRBD1. V was clipped by 4 bases and J by 5 bases; unmatched bases: 1. The germline V gene has CDR1 DFQATT and CDR2 SNEGSKA (reference sequence). This CDR3 spans 11 amino acids. CDR3 region: CSATGGTEAFF. CDR3 nucleotides: TGCAGTGCTACAGGGGGGACTGAAGCTTTCTTT.

The chain uses TRBV18 and TRBJ1-5; D is ambiguous. Trimming removed 6 bases at V and 8 bases at J, with 14 bases between. The CDR3 is 13 amino acids. From germline, CDR1 is KGHSH and CDR2 LQKENI. This chain's CDR3 is CASSPRSSEPQHF. In DNA, the CDR3 is TGTGCCAGCTCGCCCAGGTCCTCGGAGCCCCAGCATTTT.